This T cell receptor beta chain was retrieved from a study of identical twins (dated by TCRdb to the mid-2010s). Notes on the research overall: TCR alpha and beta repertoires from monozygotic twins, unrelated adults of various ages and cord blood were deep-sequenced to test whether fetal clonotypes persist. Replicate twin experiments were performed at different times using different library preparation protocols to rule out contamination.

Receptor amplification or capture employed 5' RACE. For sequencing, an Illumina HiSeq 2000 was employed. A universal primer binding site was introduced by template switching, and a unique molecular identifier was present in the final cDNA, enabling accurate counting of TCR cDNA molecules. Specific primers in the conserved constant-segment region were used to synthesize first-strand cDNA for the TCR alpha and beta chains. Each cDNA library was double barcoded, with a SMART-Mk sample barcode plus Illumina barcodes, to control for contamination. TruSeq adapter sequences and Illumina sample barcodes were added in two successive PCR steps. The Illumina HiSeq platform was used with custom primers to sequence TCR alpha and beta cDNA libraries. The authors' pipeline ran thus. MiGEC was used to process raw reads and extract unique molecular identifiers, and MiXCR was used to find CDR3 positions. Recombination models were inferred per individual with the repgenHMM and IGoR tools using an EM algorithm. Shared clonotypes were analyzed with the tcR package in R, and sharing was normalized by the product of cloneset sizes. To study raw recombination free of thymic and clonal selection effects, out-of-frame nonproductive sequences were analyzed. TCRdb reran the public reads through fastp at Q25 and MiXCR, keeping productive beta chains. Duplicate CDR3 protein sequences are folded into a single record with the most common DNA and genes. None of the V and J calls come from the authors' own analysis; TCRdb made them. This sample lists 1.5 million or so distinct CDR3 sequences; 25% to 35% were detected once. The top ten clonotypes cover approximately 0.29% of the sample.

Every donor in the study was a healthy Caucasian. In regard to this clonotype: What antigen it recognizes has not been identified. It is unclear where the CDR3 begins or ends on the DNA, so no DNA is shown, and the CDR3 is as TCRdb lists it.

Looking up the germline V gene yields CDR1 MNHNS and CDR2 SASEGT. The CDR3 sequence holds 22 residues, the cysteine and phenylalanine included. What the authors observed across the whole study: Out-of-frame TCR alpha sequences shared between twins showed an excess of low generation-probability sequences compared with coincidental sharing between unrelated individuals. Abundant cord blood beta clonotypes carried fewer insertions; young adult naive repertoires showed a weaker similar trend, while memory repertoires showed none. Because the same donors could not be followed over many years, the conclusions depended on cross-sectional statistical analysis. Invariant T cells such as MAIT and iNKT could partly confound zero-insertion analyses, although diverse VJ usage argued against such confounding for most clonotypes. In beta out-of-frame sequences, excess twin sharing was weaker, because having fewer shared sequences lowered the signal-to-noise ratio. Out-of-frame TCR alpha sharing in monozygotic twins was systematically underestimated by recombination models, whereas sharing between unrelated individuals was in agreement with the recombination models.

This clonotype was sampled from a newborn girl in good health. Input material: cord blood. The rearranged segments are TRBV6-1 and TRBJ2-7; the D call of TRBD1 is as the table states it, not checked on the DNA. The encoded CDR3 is CASSEATAYGYTFGSGTTEQYF.